These T cell receptor beta chains were read from a single sample in a study of T cell responses to AZD1222 COVID-19 vaccine. Sequencing was performed with immunoSEQ multiplex PCR; in TCRdb, only in-frame clones are kept and a portion is missing. The sample has 110,000 or so clones, 70% to 90% seen once. Sample: peripheral blood, taken 28 days after the second AZD1222 dose. The receptor set was obtained from an adult who received the AZD1222 COVID-19 vaccine. Both conserved end residues are part of each CDR3. D genes are given only for firm matches. Not all rows give a size; the values are once, few, many and, for expanded clones, a class.

>TRBV28|NA|TRBJ2-7|14|NA
TGTGCCAGCAGCCTCACGGGGGCTTCCTGGGAGCAGTACTTC
CASSLTGASWEQYF
>TRBV25-1|NA|TRBJ1-2|14|NA
TGTGCCAGCAGTGGTCCACAGGTCTTCTATGGCTACACCTTC
CASSGPQVFYGYTF
>TRBV28|NA|TRBJ1-3|12|NA
TGTGCCAGCAGTAGGAGTGGAAACACCATATATTTT
CASSRSGNTIYF
>TRBV10-1|NA|TRBJ1-1|13|NA
TGCGCCAGCGTAGAGTCGTTGAACACTGAAGCTTTCTTT
CASVESLNTEAFF
>TRBV6-4|NA|TRBJ2-2|15|NA
TGTGCCAGCAGCCCTACCACTAGCTCCACCGGGGAGCTGTTTTTT
CASSPTTSSTGELFF
>TRBV7-2|TRBD2|TRBJ2-1|14|NA
TGTGCCAGCAGCCCTATAGCGGGAGGGGTAGGGCAGTTCTTC
CASSPIAGGVGQFF
>TRBV28|TRBD2|TRBJ2-2|18|NA
TGTGCCAGCAGTTTATCGGCTAGCGGGAGGGCCTCTAGCGGGGAGCTGTTTTTT
CASSLSASGRASSGELFF
>TRBV28|NA|TRBJ1-2|15|NA
TGTGCCAGCAGTTTTAAAGGGTTAGTACTCGGTGGCTACACCTTC
CASSFKGLVLGGYTF
>TRBV14|NA|TRBJ1-4|18|once
TGTGCCAGCAGCCAAGTAGATCTAGGGCCGGGGGCGAATGAAAAACTGTTTTTT
CASSQVDLGPGANEKLFF
>TRBV7-2|NA|TRBJ2-3|12|once
TGTGCCACAGGTGGGGGGCAGGATACGCAGTATTTT
CATGGGQDTQYF
>TRBV19|NA|TRBJ1-1|15|few
TGTGCCAGTAGAGGGTATTTCGGGCAGAACACTGAAGCTTTCTTT
CASRGYFGQNTEAFF
>TRBV2|NA|TRBJ1-2|14|NA
TGTGCCAGCAGTGCACTACAAGGGGAGTATGGCTACACCTTC
CASSALQGEYGYTF
>TRBV28|NA|TRBJ1-2|12|once
TGTGCCAGCAGTTCAGGAAACCATGGCTACACCTTC
CASSSGNHGYTF